This entry is about one TCR beta chain. Per the authors' pipeline: Amplification of reference gene primers was used by the study to estimate nucleated cell counts. The method was immunoSEQ multiplex PCR; TCRdb's version includes in-frame clones alone and lacks a portion of them. That table supplies the V and J calls and clone size; D and trimming were determined from the DNA. The sample lists under 90,000 clones; 60% to 75% were seen once. Germline V gene sequence: CDR1 WSHSY, CDR2 SAAADI. This CDR3 has 12 residues. Trimming removed 4 bases from V and 6 bases from J, with 9 bases in between. The data were obtained in a study of blood T cell repertoires in COVID-19. As for the study in general: The study drew acute and convalescent COVID-19 samples from the United States, Italy and Spain. From T cells, B-cell-depleted T cells, or PBMCs came the material, which was cDNA or gDNA.

The origin of this receptor is a man aged 50 to 59 with active or convalescent COVID-19. The V and J genes are TRBV10-2 and TRBJ1-2, with unresolved D. Material: peripheral blood. For the CDR3, the DNA is TGCGCCAGCAGTGTGGGCAATGATGGCTACACCTTC. The encoded protein is CASSVGNDGYTF.